This T cell receptor (beta chain) was recovered during a study of neoadjuvant nivolumab and ipilimumab in lung cancer. Study-level points and caveats: Pathologic regression was not significantly tied to TCR clonality.

Some clones are missing from TCRdb's copy, which holds only in-frame ones; the method was immunoSEQ multiplex PCR. The sample holds some 2,500 clones, approximately 89% seen once. Remarks on this clone: Its antigen is as yet unknown.

Sequencing used tumor tissue, obtained before neoadjuvant nivolumab, alone or with ipilimumab. The origin of this receptor is an adult with non-small cell lung cancer.

Written as DNA, the CDR3 is TGTGCCATCAGTGAACAAGGGGGTTTCTCTGGAAACACCATATATTTT. Protein: CAISEQGGFSGNTIYF. This chain links TRBV10-3 with TRBJ1-3, with D perhaps matching TRBD1 (6 bases). This CDR3 spans 16 amino acids. In germline, CDR1 is ENHRY, CDR2 SYGVKD. V gave up 3 bases and J gave up 0 bases, with 12 bases separating them.